The subject of this entry is one TCR beta chain. Repertoires were generated with immunoSEQ multiplex PCR, while TCRdb's copy carries only in-frame clones and drops some. The sample holds 300,000 to 500,000 clones, more than 75% seen once. The sample comes from a study of blood T cell repertoires in COVID-19. J gave up 8 bases and V 2 bases, and 13 bases lay outside the gene matches. From germline, CDR1 is MNHEY and CDR2 SVGAGI. The CDR3 sequence is 16 residues long. The clonotype comes from a woman aged 25 to 39 with acute COVID-19. This chain uses TRBV6-5 with TRBJ1-2; TRBD1 matches at 8 bases. The sample consisted of PBMCs or T cells enriched from blood (not recorded which). The CDR3 loop reads CASSYPAATGDRGYTF. In nucleotides, the CDR3 is TGTGCCAGCAGTTACCCTGCTGCGACAGGGGACAGAGGCTACACCTTC.